The 15 T cell receptor beta chains below come from one sample, sequenced in a study of breast tumors, draining lymph nodes, adjacent tissues (dated by TCRdb to the mid-2010s). The library came from multiplex PCR. This sample was sequenced with an Illumina HiSeq 2000. TCRdb reanalyzed the raw reads on its own, using fastp at Q25 for trimming and MiXCR for clone calling, and kept in-frame beta chains. Each entry merges the rows of one CDR3 protein and shows their most common DNA and genes. In all, the sample holds about 20,000 distinct CDR3 sequences, and 50% of those were seen once. The ten biggest clones cover roughly 8% of the sample. Sequencing was carried out using breast tumor tissue. These receptors came from a female donor with breast cancer. Some clones in this sample may be carry-over from other donors' samples.

About this clonotype: Relative to the germline gene, one junction end is altered; a read error may explain this. The chain joins TRBV19 to TRBJ2-5; D possibly matches TRBD1 or TRBD2 (5 bases each). Germline V gene data show CDR1 as LNHDA and CDR2 as SQIVND (reference sequence). This CDR3 has 15 amino acids. CDR3: CASSIHSGRKEIQYF. CDR3 bases: TGTGCCAGTAGTATCCATTCGGGGCGCAAAGAGATCCAGTACTTC.

This clonotype is classed as medium-sized. The chain combines TRBV5-8 with TRBJ2-5, with a tentative D call TRBD1 (6 bases). The CDR3 spans 14 residues. V lost 2 bases and J 1 base, leaving 9 bases between the germline ends. Germline lookup yields CDR1 SGHTS and CDR2 YDEGEE. The CDR3 DNA sequence: TGTGCCAGCAGCTTCCGGGACACCCAAGAGACCCAGTACTTC. The encoded protein is CASSFRDTQETQYF.

By proportion, this clonotype is medium-sized. The V gene is TRBV20-1, the J gene TRBJ2-3; TRBD2 is a possible D gene (5 bases). The CDR3 spans 19 residues. Per the germline V gene, CDR1 is DFQATT and CDR2 is SNEGSKA (reference sequence). Trimming took 3 bases from V and 4 from J, leaving 29 bases between them. This CDR3 is CSAREVEWAAPSAADTQYF. The CDR3 nucleotides are TGCAGTGCTAGGGAAGTTGAGTGGGCAGCGCCTTCAGCGGCAGATACGCAGTATTTT.

At least ten counts were recorded for this clonotype. This may stem from a read error, because a much larger clone lies one nucleotide away. This sequence joins TRBV20-1 and TRBJ2-7, with D possibly TRBD1 on 6 matching bases. The CDR3 runs to 14 residues. Germline V gene data show CDR1 as DFQATT and CDR2 as SNEGSKA (reference sequence). Trimming took 6 bases from V and 6 from J, leaving 21 bases between them. This chain's CDR3 is CSATDRLNNSEQYF. In nucleotides, the CDR3 is TGCAGTGCAACTGACAGGTTAAATAACTCCGAGCAGTACTTC.

This chain uses TRBV19 with TRBJ1-1; no reliable D call. V lost 5 bases and J 5 bases, leaving 21 bases between the germline ends. CDR3 length: 16 residues. CDR1 is LNHDA, CDR2 SQIVND, per germline (reference sequence). The CDR3 DNA reads as TGTGCCAGTAGTCTGATAGGGTCTGGGGTGAGGACTGAAGCTTTCTTT. Amino acid sequence: CASSLIGSGVRTEAFF.

Sample share makes this clonotype medium-sized. The V gene is TRBV12-3 or TRBV12-4, the J gene TRBJ1-2; D may be TRBD1 (6 bases). V lost 5 bases to trimming and J lost 8 bases, with 18 bases between them. The CDR3 runs to 14 residues. CDR3 loop: CASSPSRGRNGYTF. In DNA, the CDR3 is TGTGCCAGCAGTCCGAGCAGGGGACGAAACGGCTACACCTTC.

V usage is TRBV15 and J usage is TRBJ1-2; no firm D call. Trimming took 0 bases from V and 8 from J, leaving 16 bases between them. CDR1 is LNHNV, CDR2 YYDKDF, per germline (reference sequence). This CDR3 has 15 residues. The CDR3 protein is CATSRDRPSPGGYTF. CDR3 bases: TGTGCCACCAGCAGAGATCGTCCATCCCCTGGGGGCTACACCTTC. The full variable domain, its missing parts supplied by reference TRBV15 and TRBJ1-2, is DAMVIQNPRYQVTQFGKPVTLSCSQTLNHNVMYWYQQKSSQAPKLLFHYYDKDFNNEADTPDNFQSRRPNTSFCFLDIRSPGLGDTAMYLCATSRDRPSPGGYTFGSGTRLTVV.

This clonotype is labeled as medium-sized. This chain connects TRBV11-3 to TRBJ2-5; 9 nucleotides match TRBD2. CDR3 length: 17 amino acids. V dropped 2 bases and J dropped 5; count of bases not matched to a gene: 12. The V gene's germline CDR1 is SGHNT and CDR2 YENEEA. The CDR3 loop is CASSLLAGPPRGETQYF. Written as DNA, the CDR3 is TGTGCCAGCAGCTTACTAGCGGGACCTCCCCGCGGGGAGACCCAGTACTTC.

V usage is TRBV20-1 and J usage is TRBJ2-3, with 8 nucleotides matching TRBD1. From germline, CDR1 is DFQATT and CDR2 SNEGSKA (reference sequence). The CDR3 totals 13 residues. J lost 1 base, V lost 3 bases, and 0 bases had no gene match. CDR3 DNA sequence: TGCAGTGCTAGGGGACAGGGCACAGATACGCAGTATTTT. It translates to CSARGQGTDTQYF.

This clonotype was observed at least ten times. This chain joins TRBV7-2 and TRBJ2-2; D is undetermined. CDR1 SGHTA and CDR2 FQGNSA come from the germline V gene. This CDR3 is 15 amino acids long. V was trimmed by 1 base and J by 3 bases, leaving 9 bases between them. The CDR3: CASSLGRFDTGELFF. The CDR3 DNA reads as TGTGCCAGCAGCTTAGGGAGATTCGACACCGGGGAGCTGTTTTTT.

This clonotype was seen many times. The chain links TRBV27 to TRBJ2-1; TRBD1 might be the D (6 bases). Germline CDR1 and CDR2: MNHEY and SMNVEV (reference sequence). V was cut by 5 bases and J by 0 bases, with 17 bases left in between. The CDR3 has 17 amino acids. In DNA form, the CDR3 reads TGTGCCAGCAGTCCAGGGGCGGGCCCGAGCTCCTACAATGAGCAGTTCTTC. It yields the protein CASSPGAGPSSYNEQFF.

The genes are TRBV20-1 and TRBJ1-3; TRBD1 is a possible D gene (6 bases). Germline V CDR1 and CDR2: DFQATT, SNEGSKA (reference sequence). Trimming took 2 bases from V and 0 from J, leaving 17 bases between them. The CDR3 has 17 amino acids. CDR3 residues: CSARTGLDIYSGNTIYF. The CDR3 DNA sequence: TGCAGTGCTAGAACAGGGCTCGACATCTACTCTGGAAACACCATATATTTT.

Of note for this clonotype: The CDR3 does not end in the conserved phenylalanine or tryptophan, so this is likely a read error. The DNA is omitted, as the CDR3 cannot be located on it reliably, and the CDR3 follows TCRdb's listing. V is TRBV15 and J is TRBJ2-5. The CDR3 has 12 residues if both end residues are counted. The germline V gene has CDR1 LNHNV and CDR2 YYDKDF (reference sequence). The CDR3 loop reads CATGQQPETRYL.

The chain recombines TRBV20-1 with TRBJ1-2; tentatively, D is TRBD1 (6 bases). Per germline, CDR1 DFQATT and CDR2 SNEGSKA (reference sequence). V lost 6 bases, J lost 2 bases, and 22 bases lay in between. This CDR3 is 16 amino acids long. The CDR3: CSAKDSRGPVNYGYTF. The CDR3 DNA sequence: TGCAGTGCCAAGGACAGCCGAGGGCCCGTAAACTATGGCTACACCTTC.

This chain uses TRBV12-3 or TRBV12-4 with TRBJ1-5; D may be TRBD1 (5 bases). The V end lost 3 bases, the J end lost 5 bases, and 8 bases lay between the germline ends. The CDR3 contains 13 residues. The CDR3 is CASSLGQDQPQHF. Written as DNA, the CDR3 is TGTGCCAGCAGTTTGGGGCAGGATCAGCCCCAGCATTTT.